A selection of T cell receptor beta chains follows, all from one sample in a study of Tregs in tolerant kidney transplant recipients. Only in-frame clones appear in the TCRdb table, and some are missing; sequencing was by immunoSEQ multiplex PCR. The sample has about 240,000 clones; about 86% are singletons. Material for sequencing was CD4+ T cells from blood. The receptor set was obtained from a human donor in good health. Each CDR3 is given with its conserved first and last residue. The order of the fields is clone size, V gene, J gene, D gene, CDR3 protein, CDR3 DNA. A D gene is named only where the DNA matches it firmly. The size field is filled for only some rows; it gives once, few, many or a size class.

few,TRBV6-5,TRBJ1-1,NA,CASSYGRNTEAFF,TGTGCCAGCAGTTACGGCAGGAACACTGAAGCTTTCTTT
NA,TRBV5-1,TRBJ1-1,NA,CASSLEGWARAFF,TGCGCCAGCAGCTTGGAGGGGTGGGCACGAGCTTTCTTT
few,TRBV15,TRBJ1-2,TRBD1,CATGNEDRGEDGYTF,TGTGCCACCGGAAACGAAGACAGGGGGGAGGATGGCTACACCTTC
NA,TRBV4-1,TRBJ1-5,TRBD1,CASSQTGDFNQPQHF,TGCGCCAGCAGCCAGACAGGGGATTTCAATCAGCCCCAGCATTTT
NA,TRBV6-6,TRBJ2-3,NA,CASSYGPNADTQYF,TGTGCCAGCAGTTATGGACCGAATGCAGATACGCAGTATTTT
NA,TRBV5-1,TRBJ1-4,NA,CASSPDPDRGEKLFF,TGCGCCAGCAGCCCCGACCCGGACCGGGGAGAAAAACTGTTTTTT
NA,TRBV29-1,TRBJ1-2,NA,CSVVRRDYGYTF,TGCAGCGTTGTCCGTAGGGACTATGGCTACACCTTC
NA,TRBV7-9,TRBJ1-1,NA,CASSLNQGEAFF,TGTGCCAGCAGCTTAAACCAGGGTGAAGCTTTCTTT
NA,TRBV10-1,TRBJ2-7,NA,CASSEGSSYEQYF,TGCGCCAGCAGTGAGGGGAGCTCCTACGAGCAGTACTTC
NA,TRBV7-2,TRBJ2-3,TRBD2,CASSFRGTSGTDTQYF,TGTGCCAGCAGCTTTAGGGGGACTAGCGGCACAGATACGCAGTATTTT
NA,TRBV18,TRBJ1-1,TRBD1,CASSPTDRANTEAFF,TGTGCCAGCTCACCCACAGACAGGGCAAACACTGAAGCTTTCTTT
few,TRBV5-1,TRBJ2-4,TRBD2,CASSLGGAGDIQYF,TGCGCCAGCAGCTTGGGAGGGGCGGGAGACATTCAGTACTTC
NA,TRBV6-5,TRBJ1-4,TRBD1,CASSVTGNEKLFF,TGTGCCAGCAGTGTGACAGGGAATGAAAAACTGTTTTTT
few,TRBV4-1,TRBJ1-2,NA,CASSQPLQKNYGYTF,TGCGCCAGCAGCCAGCCATTACAGAAAAACTATGGCTACACCTTC
NA,TRBV7-6,TRBJ2-2,TRBD2,CASSPRAWTSGRAGELFF,TGTGCCAGCAGCCCTAGAGCCTGGACTAGCGGGAGGGCCGGGGAGCTGTTTTTT
NA,TRBV6-6,TRBJ1-4,NA,CAVQESFNEKLFF,TGTGCCGTTCAAGAGTCATTTAATGAAAAACTGTTTTTT